The 9 T cell receptor beta chains given below trace back to one sample, sequenced in a study of T cells in Graves' hyperthyroidism and ophthalmopathy. Amplification yielded TCR beta CDR3 regions, with RNA transcripts as the source. The HTBI primer set was used in a first-round RT-PCR of the TCR CDR3. TCRdb independently ran MiXCR on the multiplex PCR reads; one entry per CDR3 protein. The table includes 650,000 to 750,000 distinct CDR3 sequences, 13% to 15% detected once. Sequenced sample: blood. Receptor source: a woman under 30 with Graves' hyperthyroidism.

This clonotype has at least ten counts. CDR3 nucleotides: TGTGCCAGCAGAAGGAGTATCTCCTACGAGCAGTACTTC. Translated, it gives CASRRSISYEQYF. V gene TRBV11-2 combines with J gene TRBJ2-7; D is undetermined. Germline V gene lookup returns CDR1 SGHAT and CDR2 FQNNGV. The CDR3 contains 13 residues. Trimming removed 6 bases at V and 0 bases at J, with 9 bases between.

The J gene is TRBJ2-1, the V gene TRBV10-2, with TRBD2 identical over 8 bases. Trimming took 2 bases from V and 7 from J; bases not matched to a gene: 16. Germline V CDR1 and CDR2: WSHSY, SAAADI. This CDR3 region has 18 residues. CDR3 sequence reads: CASSEPNLSPGLDNEQFF. The CDR3 DNA reads as TGCGCCAGCAGTGAGCCAAATCTATCCCCGGGACTAGATAATGAGCAGTTCTTC.

This clonotype was detected many times. The gene calls are TRBV29-1 and TRBJ2-5; perhaps TRBD2 as D (6 bases). V gave up 3 bases and J gave up 4 bases, with 6 bases separating them. This CDR3 contains 11 residues. In germline, CDR1 is SQVTM, CDR2 ANQGSEA. This CDR3 reads CSVDGGETQYF. In DNA form, the CDR3 reads TGCAGCGTTGACGGGGGAGAGACCCAGTACTTC.

J is TRBJ1-5 and V is TRBV20-1; D not resolved. The CDR3 is made up of 10 amino acids. Per germline, CDR1 DFQATT and CDR2 SNEGSKA (reference sequence). The V and J ends lost 6 bases and 10 bases respectively, with 10 bases between them. The CDR3 is CSAGVRPQHF. For the CDR3, the DNA is TGCAGTGCCGGCGTAAGACCCCAGCATTTT.

This clonotype came up many times. This chain joins TRBV13 and TRBJ1-1, with D unresolved. Germline V gives CDR1 PRHDT, CDR2 FYEKMQ (reference sequence). V shed 8 bases and J shed 1 base, with 14 bases lying between them. The CDR3 loop spans 14 amino acids. CDR3 region: CASHFQGRNTEAFF. For the CDR3, the DNA is TGTGCCAGCCACTTCCAAGGACGGAACACTGAAGCTTTCTTT.

The gene calls are TRBV7-9 and TRBJ2-1; 7 bases fit TRBD1. The V gene end was trimmed by 3 bases and the J gene end by 7 bases; junction bases not matched to a gene: 9. The CDR3 sequence is 15 residues long. Germline CDR1 and CDR2: SEHNR and FQNEAQ (reference sequence). The CDR3 nucleotides are TGTGCCAGCAGCTTGGGACAGAGAAAGCGGAATGAGCAGTTCTTC. Translated, it gives CASSLGQRKRNEQFF.

The chain has TRBV13 and TRBJ1-2, with D perhaps matching TRBD1 (5 bases). Trimming cost V 5 bases and J 4 bases, with 14 bases left between them. From germline, CDR1 is PRHDT and CDR2 FYEKMQ (reference sequence). The CDR3 has 14 residues. Written as DNA, the CDR3 is TGTGCCAGCAGCCTCCGGGGGGGAACCTATGGCTACACCTTC. Translated: CASSLRGGTYGYTF.

The chain carries TRBV27 and TRBJ1-2; 11 positions match TRBD1. There are 16 residues in the CDR3. V lost 8 bases to trimming and J lost 0 bases; unmatched junction nucleotides: 8. Germline CDR1 and CDR2: MNHEY and SMNVEV (reference sequence). The CDR3 here is CASSRDRGTPNYGYTF. DNA of the CDR3: TGTGCCAGCTCTAGGGACAGGGGGACACCTAACTATGGCTACACCTTC.

The CDR3 protein is CATSDLIDTQYF. CDR3 DNA sequence: TGTGCCACCAGTGATTTGATAGATACGCAGTATTTT. V gene TRBV24-1 combines with J gene TRBJ2-3; no clear D gene. Trimming took off 0 bases at V and 5 bases at J, with 2 bases between the two ends. From germline, CDR1 is KGHDR and CDR2 SFDVKD. This CDR3 region has 12 residues.